This T cell receptor beta chain was sequenced during a study of shared clonotypes between healthy human individuals (TCRdb year 2020). As for the study more broadly: The cohort included three men and a couple of women between 18 and 49 years of age. To increase sequencing depth and limit assay-specific biases, different laboratories used diverse techniques to prepare libraries and sequence TCR repertoires. Blood TCR repertoires of a handful of healthy adults were deeply sequenced to estimate repertoire size and the extent of clonotype sharing between individuals. Each donor's leukapheresis produced roughly between about 0.85 and 10 billion PBMCs. On the study overall, not on this receptor specifically: Sampling was restricted to blood, and TCR repertoires in tissues likely differ from the TCR repertoires found in blood. The small number of donors limited the genetic and exposure-history diversity represented. Based on pairwise subsampling, the degree of clonotype sharing among donors was expected to be affected by sequencing depth.

Clipping removes 4 bases from V and 8 bases from J, with 15 as the unmatched junction base count. Measured from the cysteine to the phenylalanine, the CDR3 is 18 residues long. Only the CDR3 DNA is retained, 54 bases long and in frame from the first base. The germline V gene sets CDR1 to SGHAT and CDR2 to FQNNGV. TCR CDR3 regions were amplified from genomic DNA by multiplex PCR using the deep immunoSEQ assay. Genomic DNA extracted from each cell subset was distributed evenly over all wells of several immunoSEQ 96-well plates, and each plate served as one replicate. For unsorted PBMC, around 330 ng genomic DNA, equal to roughly 33,000 T cell genomes, was loaded into each replicate PCR. Ten immunoSEQ deep assay plates were used to sequence unsorted PBMC genomic DNA. Purified libraries were measured with a Qubit 3.0 fluorometer, size-checked on a Bioanalyzer 2100, and measured again with the KAPA Library Quantification kit. Every immunoSEQ 96-well plate was sequenced on a separate single-read 150-cycle Illumina NextSeq 550 flow cell. As for the original processing: Because only junctional sequences without quality scores were contained in the immunoSEQ output, filtering matching that applied to full-length reads could not be performed. Sequences were annotated with PyIR, a Python wrapper for IgBLAST v1.9, and V/J genes and CDR3 were assigned using IMGT germline references. Reads were removed for weak V/J assignments (E-value above 1e-6), missing CDR3, stop codons, out-of-frame junctions, or ambiguous translated residues. V3J clonotypes were defined as sequences sharing an identical inferred V gene, J gene, and CDR3 amino acid sequence. To compute the percentage overlap between repertoires, the number of shared unique clonotypes was divided by the size of the smaller repertoire. Repertoire richness was assessed with RTK rarefaction, the Chao1 estimator, and Recon v2.1 estimates of unobserved clonotypes. TCRdb took over this immuneACCESS table, retaining in-frame rearrangements with V and J assigned. Such tables are incomplete; in checked studies, under half of the missing clones stem from an unresolved V gene, and the remainder is unexplained. That table gives V, J and clone size, and the DNA gave D and trimming. The sample includes 400,000 to 500,000 clones, with about three quarters observed a single time. The top ten hold about an eighth of the sample.

This clone was detected once. Its recognized antigen is unknown. No quality values exist for individual bases; no much larger clone is one base distant. The donors were healthy, HIV-negative adults who had no recently reported acute infections or vaccinations. All donors were Caucasian adults living in Nashville, Tennessee, USA. For unsorted samples, roughly 86 million PBMCs were counted and genomic DNA was extracted with the QIAamp DNA Blood Mini kit. After blood collection by leukapheresis, PBMCs were isolated using Ficoll-Histopaque density gradient centrifugation and then cryopreserved in the vapor phase of liquid nitrogen.

This receptor was identified in a woman aged 40 to 49 in good health. Some clones in this sample may be carry-over from other donors' samples. Specimen: PBMCs. The sequence joins TRBV11-2 to TRBJ2-1, with 12 junctional bases fitting TRBD2. The DNA sequence follows: TGTGCCAGCAGCTCCCCTCGACTAGCGGGAGCCCCCCGATATGAGCAGTTCTTC. It specifies CASSSPRLAGAPRYEQFF.